Following are 3 T cell receptor beta chains from one sample sequenced in a study of CXCR3-negative and CXCR3-positive naive CD8 T cells. Study conclusions and caveats: Researchers report that CXCR3-positive naive cells carry more hydrophobic TRB CDR3s than CXCR3-negative naive cells.

In preparing the TRB cDNA libraries, 5' RACE with UMI labels was used. TCRdb re-called the 5' RACE reads; every CDR3 protein appears as one record, without DNA. Found here are about 120,000 distinct CDR3 sequences; the top ten clones hold approximately 0.38%. The antigens of these receptors remain unknown. Sequencing input: naive CXCR3+ CD8+ T cells from blood. Described subset: CD45RO-CCR7+CD27+CD95- naive CD8+ T cells expressing CXCR3 (TNR3+). The receptors come from a human donor in good health. Some clones in this sample may be carry-over from other donors' samples.

The gene calls are TRBV12-3 or TRBV12-4 and TRBJ2-5; TCRdb outputs TRBD2, but without DNA this stays unchecked. CDR3 length: 15 residues. CDR3 sequence reads: CASSPGLAGRETQYF.

The rearrangement joins TRBV7-6 to TRBJ2-1; TCRdb's assignment of TRBD1 cannot be checked, as there is no DNA. Germline V gene lookup returns CDR1 SGHVS and CDR2 FNYEAQ. The CDR3 covers 18 residues. CDR3 region: CASSLAGGAPQYNNEQFF.

The V call is TRBV9, the J call TRBJ2-2; TCRdb lists TRBD1, though no DNA is available to test this call. The CDR3 is made up of 16 amino acids. Germline V gene data show CDR1 as SGDLS and CDR2 as YYNGEE. CDR3 in amino acids: CASSGGTGAYTGELFF.